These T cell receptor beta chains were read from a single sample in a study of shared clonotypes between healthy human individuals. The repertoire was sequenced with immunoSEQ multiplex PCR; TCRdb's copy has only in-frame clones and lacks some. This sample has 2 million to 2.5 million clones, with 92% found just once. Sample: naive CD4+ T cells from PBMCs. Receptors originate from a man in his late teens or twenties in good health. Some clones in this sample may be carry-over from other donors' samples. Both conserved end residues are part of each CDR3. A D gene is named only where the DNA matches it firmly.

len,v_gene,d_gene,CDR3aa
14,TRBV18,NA,CASSPQGSNQPQHF
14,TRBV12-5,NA,CASGFSGLPDTQYF
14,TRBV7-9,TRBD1,CASSPGTGNRPQHF
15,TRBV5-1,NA,CASSLDQLVYTEAFF
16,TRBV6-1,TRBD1,CASSGRTGGSYNEQFF
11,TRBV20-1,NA,CSAGPWDTQYF
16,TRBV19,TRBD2,CASRTTSGSRLDTQYF
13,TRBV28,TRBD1,CASRLGGRTEAFF
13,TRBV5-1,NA,CASRLGSGNTIYF
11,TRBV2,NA,CASTAGETQYF
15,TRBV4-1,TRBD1,CASSPPGTASYEQYF
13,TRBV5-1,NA,CASSLEGLSGYTF
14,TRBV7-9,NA,CASSLGGVTYEQYF
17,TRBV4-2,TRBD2,CASSQVVLAGAADTQYF
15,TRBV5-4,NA,CASSLILDRYYEQYF
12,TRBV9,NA,CASSVDRDTQYF
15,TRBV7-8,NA,CASSLVGGGSTEAFF
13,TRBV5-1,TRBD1,CASSRDSAYGYTF
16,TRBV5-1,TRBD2,CASSLAPLAGGYEQYF
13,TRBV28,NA,CASSERPAKGYTF
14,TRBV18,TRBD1,CASSPDRGGQPQHF
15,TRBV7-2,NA,CASSIRRTSNEKLFF
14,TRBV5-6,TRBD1,CASSFRGPPGELFF
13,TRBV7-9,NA,CASSSRTEETQYF
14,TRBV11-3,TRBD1,CASSQGQGADTQYF
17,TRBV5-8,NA,CASSLAKGATTNEKLFF
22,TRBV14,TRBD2,CASSQGGNPGLAGGKSSYEQYF
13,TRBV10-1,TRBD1,CASSSGGHNEQFF
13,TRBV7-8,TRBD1,CASSVQGAHEQYF
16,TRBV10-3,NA,CASSYHGQGRNEKLFF
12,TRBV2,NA,CASRVRVGEQYF
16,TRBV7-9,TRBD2,CASSLWTSGSTDTQYF
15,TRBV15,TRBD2,CATSRGGTSPYEQYF
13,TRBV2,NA,CASSWGGNQPQHF
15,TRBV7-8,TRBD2,CASSPRGLAGVQQYF
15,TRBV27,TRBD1,CASSAGQGAEETQYF
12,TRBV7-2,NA,CASSLPSETQYF
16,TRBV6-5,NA,CASSYFRGIGPGELFF
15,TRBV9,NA,CASSLSPGYNQPQHF
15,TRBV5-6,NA,CASSFRGSTSEKLFF
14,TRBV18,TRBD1,CASSLDRGGETQYF
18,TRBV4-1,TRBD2,CASSQASYGGRDYNEQFF
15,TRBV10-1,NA,CASSDPGVSGNTIYF
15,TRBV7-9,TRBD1,CASTRPGQGGDTQYF
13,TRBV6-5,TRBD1,CASTRKGGRMQYF
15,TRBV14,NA,CASSQGGVYQETQYF
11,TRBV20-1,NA,CSARDRAGHTF
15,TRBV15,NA,CATSRDGLGNQPQHF
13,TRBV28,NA,CASSSGVPYGYTF
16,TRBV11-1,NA,CASSPRASRERGEQFF
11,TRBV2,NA,CATSLQETQYF